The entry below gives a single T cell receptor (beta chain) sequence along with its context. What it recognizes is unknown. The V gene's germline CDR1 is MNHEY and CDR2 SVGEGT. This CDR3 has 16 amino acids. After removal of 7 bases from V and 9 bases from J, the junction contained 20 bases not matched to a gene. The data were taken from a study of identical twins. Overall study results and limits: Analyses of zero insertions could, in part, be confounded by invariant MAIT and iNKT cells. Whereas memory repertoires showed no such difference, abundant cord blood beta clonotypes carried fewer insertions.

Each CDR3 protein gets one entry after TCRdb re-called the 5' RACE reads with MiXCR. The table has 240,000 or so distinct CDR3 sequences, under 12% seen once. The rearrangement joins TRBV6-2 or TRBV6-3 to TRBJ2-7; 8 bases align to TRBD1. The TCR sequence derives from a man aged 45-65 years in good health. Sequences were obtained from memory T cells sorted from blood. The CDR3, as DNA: TGTGCCAGCACCGATCCCGGGACAGGCGTACTAGGAGGGCAGTACTTC. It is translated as CASTDPGTGVLGGQYF.